This T cell receptor beta chain was captured by sequencing in a study of T-cell reconstitution after alpha-beta-depleted transplantation in children. Comments on this clonotype: Its antigen is not identified.

The CDR3 contains 16 residues. V was clipped by 3 bases and J by 0 bases, with 11 bases between them. Using unique molecular identifiers, the investigators prepared the TCRbeta library. TCRdb analysed the PCR reads with MiXCR anew, one entry per CDR3 protein. The sample yields roughly 98,000 distinct CDR3 sequences, 15% to 17% seen once. Study findings and constraints: Among T cells one year after transplant, newly produced cells accounted for most counts and diversity.

The source was PBMCs, mostly from graft donor cells, collected 180 days after TCRalphabeta/CD19-depleted stem cell transplant. J is TRBJ2-2 and V is TRBV12-3 or TRBV12-4; D is undetermined. The clonotype originates from a male patient between 2 and 10 years old who had a stem cell transplant for acute lymphoblastic leukemia, so the T cells may come from the graft donor. CDR3 amino acids: CASSFRMASNTGELFF. The CDR3 nucleotides are TGTGCCAGCAGTTTTCGGATGGCGTCGAACACCGGGGAGCTGTTTTTT.